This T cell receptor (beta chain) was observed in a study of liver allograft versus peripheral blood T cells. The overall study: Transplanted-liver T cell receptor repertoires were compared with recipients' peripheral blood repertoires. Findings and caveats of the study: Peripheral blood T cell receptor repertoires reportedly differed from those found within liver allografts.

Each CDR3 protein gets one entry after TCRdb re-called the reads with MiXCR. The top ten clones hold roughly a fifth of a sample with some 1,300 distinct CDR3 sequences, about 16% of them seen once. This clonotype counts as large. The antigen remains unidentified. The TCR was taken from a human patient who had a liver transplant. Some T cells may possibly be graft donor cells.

The CDR3 bases are TGTGCCAGCAGTGAAAAAGCGGGGAGCTCCTATAATTCACCCCTCCACTTT. It is translated as CASSEKAGSSYNSPLHF. This rearrangement joins TRBV6-1 to TRBJ1-6; D is ambiguous. The CDR3 consists of 17 residues. The germline V and J ends were trimmed by 2 bases and 0 bases, with 11 bases remaining between them. From germline, CDR1 is MNHNS and CDR2 SASEGT.